The clone carrying this T cell receptor beta chain occurred a few times. The target antigen is unknown. Extraction and reverse transcription of RNA yielded cDNA as the sequencing template. Method: immunoSEQ multiplex PCR; TCRdb's copy keeps in-frame clones and lacks some. The sample has around 200,000 clones; roughly 50% are singletons. Treatment indicated: oral pan-JAK inhibitor, 5-10 mg twice daily. The data stem from a study of CD8+ T cells in alopecia areata. General study results and limits: Significant decreases in scalp clonality and expanded CD8+ clones followed tofacitinib treatment.

The CDR3 has 13 amino acids. V was clipped by 5 bases and J by 3 bases; unmatched bases: 3. CDR1 is SGHAT, CDR2 FQNNGV, per germline. This receptor was identified in a human donor with alopecia areata. The rearrangement joins TRBV11-2 to TRBJ2-5; 7 bases are shared with TRBD2. The sample was CD8+ T cells sorted from blood, taken at week 24, from a patient treated with tofacitinib. The CDR3 here is CASSKSGEETQYF. In DNA, the CDR3 is TGTGCCAGCAGCAAGAGCGGGGAAGAGACCCAGTACTTC. The whole variable domain, filled in from reference TRBV11-2 and TRBJ2-5, reads EAGVAQSPRYKIIEKRQSVAFWCNPISGHATLYWYQQILGQGPKLLIQFQNNGVVDDSQLPKDRFSAERLKGVDSTLKIQPAKLEDSAVYLCASSKSGEETQYFGPGTRLLVL.